The rows below give T cell receptor beta chains drawn from one sample of a study of blood T cell repertoires in COVID-19. Profiling relied on immunoSEQ multiplex PCR, and the TCRdb table lists in-frame clones only, not all of them. The sample lists about 180,000 clones; about 89% were seen once. The sequencing sample was made of peripheral blood. The receptors were gathered from a man aged 18 to 35 who had recovered from COVID-19. Each CDR3 is given with its conserved first and last residue. The D gene is left open where the match is weak.

>TRBV9|15|TRBJ1-4|TRBD1
TGTGCCAGCAGCGTTACAGGGGGCACTAATGAAAAACTGTTTTTT
CASSVTGGTNEKLFF
>TRBV7-2|14|TRBJ2-7|TRBD2
TGTGCCAGCAGATCCAGCGGGAGCTCCTACGAGCAGTACTTC
CASRSSGSSYEQYF
>TRBV3-1/TRBV3-2|13|TRBJ1-1|TRBD1
TGTGCCAGCAGCCAAGGGAGGGGCAGGGGGGCTTTCTTT
CASSQGRGRGAFF
>TRBV5-8|16|TRBJ2-1|TRBD2
TGTGCCAGCAGCACTACCCCGGGACTAGCGGACAATGAGCAGTTCTTC
CASSTTPGLADNEQFF
>TRBV5-5|11|TRBJ2-7|-
TGTGCCAGCAGCCCATCCTACGAGCAGTACTTC
CASSPSYEQYF
>TRBV18|15|TRBJ2-3|-
TGTGCCAGCTCACTCGACTACGACATCACAGATACGCAGTATTTT
CASSLDYDITDTQYF
>TRBV7-9|12|TRBJ2-1|TRBD2
TGTGCCAGCAGAAAACTAGCGAATGAGCAGTTCTTC
CASRKLANEQFF
>TRBV4-3|16|TRBJ2-2|TRBD2
TGCGCCAGCAGCCAGAAGACGAGCGGGAGGCCCGGGGAGCTGTTTTTT
CASSQKTSGRPGELFF
>TRBV6-5|14|TRBJ2-7|TRBD2
TGTGCCAGCAGGATAGCGGGGGGATCCTACGAGCAGTACTTC
CASRIAGGSYEQYF
>TRBV10-3|13|TRBJ2-7|TRBD1
TGTGCCGTAGCGACAGGGACGACCTACGAGCAGTACTTC
CAVATGTTYEQYF